This T cell receptor beta chain came from a study of cytomegalovirus exposure and HLA in healthy donors. With 60 Vbeta and 13 Jbeta primers, the PCR was carried out. Profiling relied on immunoSEQ multiplex PCR, and the TCRdb table lists in-frame clones only, not all of them. The sample has approximately 220,000 clones, more than 65% seen once; the top ten hold under 2%. CDR3 size: 14 residues. Germline V gives CDR1 SGHDN, CDR2 FVKESK. The V end lost 6 bases, the J end lost 0 bases, and 12 bases lay between the germline ends. The chain uses TRBV14 and TRBJ2-7; no firm D call. The sequence was collected from a woman between 25 and 40 years old in good health and CMV-seronegative. Sequenced input: PBMCs. CDR3 residues: CASSLDSNSYEQYF. CDR3 DNA sequence: TGTGCCAGCAGTCTCGACTCTAACTCCTACGAGCAGTACTTC.